This TCR beta chain was sequenced for a study of OX40 agonist ivuxolimab in advanced cancers. Overall study: Each patient was given ivuxolimab into a vein every 2 weeks, at 0.01 to 10 mg/kg. Earlier anti-PD-1, anti-PD-L1 or anti-CTLA-4 therapy was permitted; over 35% had received some. Points from the study as a whole: In general, CD8+ T cells held more expanded clones than CD4+ did, on average.

Exclusion applied to patients with autoimmune disease history or systemic immunosuppression. Data came from immunoSEQ multiplex PCR; TCRdb stores just in-frame clones and leaves some out. The data show nearly 55,000 clones, around 88% seen once. With regard to this clone: What it binds is not known.

Germline loops: CDR1 SNHLY, CDR2 FYNNEI. The CDR3 sequence is 13 residues long. The V gene lost 5 bases and the J gene lost 4 bases, with 11 bases spanning the gap. The TCR was taken from an adult with an advanced solid tumor such as melanoma, head and neck, liver or kidney cancer. The chain combines TRBV2 with TRBJ2-5; perhaps D is TRBD1 or TRBD2 (6 bases each). The sequenced sample was CD4+ or CD8+ T cells sorted from blood, obtained in a trial of the OX40 agonist ivuxolimab. The CDR3 here is CASSKEGVETQYF. DNA for the CDR3: TGTGCCAGCAGTAAGGAGGGGGTAGAGACCCAGTACTTC.